These 19 T cell receptor beta chains came from one sample sequenced in a study of esophageal squamous cell carcinoma under preoperative chemotherapy. Indicated time point: after preoperative PTX-NDP chemotherapy. TCRdb recomputed calls from the PCR reads with MiXCR, one row per CDR3 protein. The data show approximately 10,000 distinct CDR3 sequences, about 51% seen once. Sample collection was performed from a patient given preoperative chemotherapy. These receptors were collected from a human donor with esophageal squamous cell carcinoma. The donor label of this sample is uncertain.

The sample holds one count of this clonotype. An end of the junction differs from the germline gene, which may be a read error. This sequence joins TRBV6-1 and TRBJ2-4; tentative D call: TRBD2 (6 bases). Per the germline V gene, CDR1 is MNHNS and CDR2 is SASEGT. The CDR3 covers 15 residues. The CDR3 DNA reads TGTGCCAGCAAACCGGGGGTGAGAGCCAAAAATACGCAGTATTTC. This translates into CASKPGVRAKNTQYF.

V gene TRBV12-3 or TRBV12-4 combines with J gene TRBJ2-3; no clear D gene. Trimming removed 9 bases at V and 8 bases at J, with 27 bases between. This CDR3 region has 16 residues. CDR3 bases: TGTGCCAGTGGATTACCGGATGCTGTGAACACCGGTACGCAGTATTTT. This encodes CASGLPDAVNTGTQYF.

The chain has TRBV11-3 and TRBJ2-1; no clear D. The last part of the DNA fits TRBJ2-5 better; the J call may be wrong. CDR3 size: 12 residues. Germline V gene lookup returns CDR1 SGHNT and CDR2 YENEEA. The CDR3 loop is CASSLGNGFQYF. The CDR3 DNA reads TGTGCCAGCAGCTTAGGAAATGGCTTCCAGTACTTC.

This sequence joins TRBV6-1 and TRBJ2-1; TRBD2 matches 10 bases. Germline V gene lookup returns CDR1 MNHNS and CDR2 SASEGT. The CDR3 is made up of 15 amino acids. V lost 3 bases and J lost 8; bases outside the gene matches: 7. The CDR3 DNA reads TGTGCCAGCAGTGATGGGTCTAGCGGGAGCTATGAGCAGTTCTTC. Translated: CASSDGSSGSYEQFF.

With regard to this clonotype: At one end, the junction sequence differs from germline, possibly due to a read error. V usage is TRBV7-3 and J usage is TRBJ2-1; D may be TRBD1 (8 bases). Matching the DNA end better, TRBJ2-5 makes the J call doubtful. This CDR3 region has 17 residues. The germline CDR1 and CDR2 sequences are SGHTA and FQGTGA. The CDR3 DNA sequence: TGTGCCTTACAGGGGGGGGGAGGGGGGCGTGCCAAAGAGATCCAGTACTTC. Amino acids: CALQGGGGGRAKEIQYF.

This clonotype is medium-sized by share. The chain is built from TRBV7-8 and TRBJ2-5; 9 nucleotides line up with TRBD2. Germline CDR1 SGHVS, CDR2 FQNEAQ. Trimming at V came to 1 base and at J to 2 bases, leaving 5 bases not matched to a gene. The CDR3 extends over 16 amino acids. The DNA for the CDR3 is TGTGCCAGCAGCTTAGAGCTAGCGGGATTACAAGAGACCCAGTACTTC. This codes for CASSLELAGLQETQYF.

In the case of this clonotype: Sequence at one end of the junction differs from germline and may be a read error. The chain joins TRBV6-5 to TRBJ2-1; D assignment may be TRBD1 or TRBD2 (5 bases each). CDR3 length: 13 amino acids. CDR1 and CDR2 from the germline V gene are MNHEY and SVGAGI. CDR3 bases: TGTGCCAGCAGTTCTGGGACCGCCGGTGAGCTGTTCTTC. This gives the protein CASSSGTAGELFF.

The genes are TRBV19 and TRBJ1-4; D unclear. The germline V gene has CDR1 LNHDA and CDR2 SQIVND (reference sequence). V was pared by 7 bases and J by 8 bases, with 14 bases between. The CDR3 totals 13 residues. The CDR3 reads CASIGGDREKLFF. The DNA of the CDR3 is TGTGCCAGTATTGGTGGTGATCGGGAAAAACTGTTTTTT.

The table lists this clonotype with a few counts. The V and J genes are TRBV4-1 and TRBJ2-2, with TRBD2 as a possible D gene (6 bases). The CDR3 has 16 residues. CDR1 and CDR2 (germline): MGHRA, YSYEKL. V was shortened by 0 bases and J by 6 bases, with 14 bases between the two germline ends. The CDR3 protein is CASSQEDGSLAGELFF. The CDR3 nucleotides are TGCGCCAGCAGCCAAGAGGACGGGAGTCTTGCCGGGGAGCTGTTTTTT.

This clonotype occurred once. One junction end does not reproduce the germline sequence, and a read error may be involved. This chain connects TRBV6-4 to TRBJ2-7, with D possibly being TRBD2 (5 bases). Germline V gene data show CDR1 as MRHNA and CDR2 as SNTAGT. This CDR3 is built from 13 residues. The CDR3 coding sequence is TGTGCCGGCAGCGGCAGTTTCTCCTACGAGCAGTACTTC. Translated, it gives CAGSGSFSYEQYF.

This clonotype appeared once. The CDR3: CARSLGGASTDTQYF. In DNA, the CDR3 is TGTGCCAGAAGCTTGGGAGGGGCTAGCACAGATACGCAGTATTTT. The rearrangement joins TRBV5-3 to TRBJ2-3; D is tentatively TRBD1 or TRBD2 (5 bases each). TRBV5-3 is designated an ORF whose function remains uncertain. This CDR3 is 15 amino acids long. The V gene lost 0 bases and the J gene lost 0 bases, with 8 bases spanning the gap.

The CDR3: CGSRGSDEDTQFF. As DNA, the CDR3 is TGTGGGAGCAGGGGGAGTGACGAGGACACCCAGTTCTTC. The rearrangement links TRBV7-6 to TRBJ2-4; 7 bases match TRBD1. The J call could be wrong; TRBJ2-1 is a better fit for the DNA end. Germline CDR1 reads SGHVS; CDR2 reads FNYEAQ. CDR3 length: 13 residues.

The rearrangement links TRBV6-5 to TRBJ1-5, with 7 bases fitting TRBD1. Germline V gene data show CDR1 as MNHEY and CDR2 as SVGAGI. There are 14 residues in the CDR3. V shed 4 bases and J 6 bases; nucleotides not matched to a gene: 6. The CDR3 bases are TGTGCCAGCAGTTTAGACAGGGTTTCTCAGCCCCAGCATTTT. It encodes CASSLDRVSQPQHF.

This clonotype has only one observation. The chain carries TRBV6-1 and TRBJ2-1; 8 bases align to TRBD2. The J call may be incorrect, as the DNA end agrees better with TRBJ2-5. Germline V lookup: CDR1 MNHNS, CDR2 SASEGT. This CDR3 is built from 15 residues. The CDR3 reads CASARGGSAKETQYF. CDR3 DNA: TGTGCCAGCGCGCGCGGGGGGAGTGCCAAAGAGACCCAGTACTTC.

This clonotype was detected only a few times. This chain links TRBV6-1 with TRBJ1-6; D is undetermined. Trimming removed 8 bases from V and 0 bases from J, with 11 bases in between. The CDR3 sequence is 15 residues long. CDR1 is MNHNS and CDR2 is SASEGT in the germline V gene. The CDR3 DNA sequence: TGTGCCAGCGGAGAGGAGAGCTCCTATAATTCACCCCTCCACTTT. Its protein product is CASGEESSYNSPLHF.

V gene TRBV7-6 combines with J gene TRBJ2-4; D is perhaps TRBD2 (6 bases). This CDR3 contains 13 residues. Germline CDR1 reads SGHVS; CDR2 reads FNYEAQ. For the CDR3, the DNA is TGTGGGAGCGGGCGGCCCAACGGAGACATTCAGTACTTC. Amino acid sequence: CGSGRPNGDIQYF.

The chain couples TRBV11-3 to TRBJ2-1; a possible D gene is TRBD2 (5 bases). This CDR3 spans 15 amino acids. Germline lookup yields CDR1 SGHNT and CDR2 YENEEA. The germline V and J ends were trimmed by 4 bases and 4 bases, with 14 bases remaining between them. CDR3 nucleotides: TGTGCCAGCAGCTCCTTTGAAGCGGTGTACAATGAGCAGTTCTTC. Its translation: CASSSFEAVYNEQFF.

Comments on this clonotype: Its ends do not fully match the called genes, so a read error is possible. The CDR3: CASRSTGGCAKDIQYF. DNA of the CDR3: TGTGCCAGTCGGAGCACGGGCGGGTGTGCCAAAGATATTCAGTATTTC. This sequence joins TRBV4-2 and TRBJ2-3, with D maybe TRBD2 (5 bases). CDR1 and CDR2 from the germline V gene are LGHNA and YNFKEQ. The CDR3 is 16 residues long.

The chain combines TRBV7-6 with TRBJ2-5; TRBD1 matches 8 bases. Germline-derived CDR1 and CDR2 are SGHVS and FNYEAQ. J lost 5 bases, V lost 1 base, and 6 bases had no gene match. The CDR3 spans 15 residues. The CDR3 nucleotides are TGTGCCAGCAGCTTAGTTTCAGGGGGCATGGAGACCCAGTACTTC. This encodes CASSLVSGGMETQYF.